The rows below give T cell receptor beta chains drawn from one sample of a study of blood T cell repertoires in COVID-19. TCRdb's table, derived via immunoSEQ multiplex PCR, lists solely in-frame clones and lacks some. The sample yields around 58,000 clones, 90% seen once. Sequencing used peripheral blood. These receptor sequences come from a man in his 60s with active COVID-19. Both conserved end residues are part of each CDR3. A D gene is named only where the DNA matches it firmly. Clone size appears in some rows only: once, few, many, or a class for an expanded clone.

clone size	V gene	J gene	D gene	CDR3 DNA	CDR3 protein
-	TRBV29-1	TRBJ2-7	-	TGCAGCGTTAGTCCCCGACTAGAGCGCGAGCAGTACTTC	CSVSPRLEREQYF
-	TRBV6-1	TRBJ1-2	-	TGTGCCAGCAGTGAGCAGGGGACAAACTATGGCTACACCTTC	CASSEQGTNYGYTF
-	TRBV20-1	TRBJ1-2	TRBD1	TGCAGTCGGACAGGAGTCTATGGCTACACCTTC	CSRTGVYGYTF
-	TRBV9	TRBJ1-6	TRBD1	TGTGCCAGCAGCTCAGTGACAGGGATGAATTCACCCCTCCACTTT	CASSSVTGMNSPLHF
-	TRBV7-9	TRBJ1-1	TRBD1	TGTGCCAGCAGCTTAGCCGGGACAGCGAACACTGAAGCTTTCTTT	CASSLAGTANTEAFF
many	TRBV7-8	TRBJ1-6	-	TGTGCCAGCAGCTTGAGCTTCGTCAAACAGGCAAATTCACCCCTCCACTTT	CASSLSFVKQANSPLHF
-	TRBV7-3	TRBJ1-2	TRBD1	TGTGCCAGCAGCGACCCCCGGGACAGGGACTATGGCTACACCTTC	CASSDPRDRDYGYTF
once	TRBV27	TRBJ2-2	-	TGTGCCAGCAAGCCCACCCTTGCGACCGGGGAGCTGTTTTTT	CASKPTLATGELFF
-	TRBV7-9	TRBJ2-1	TRBD2	TGTGCCAGCAGCCAGACATCTAGCGGGAGATACAATGAGCAGTTCTTC	CASSQTSSGRYNEQFF
-	TRBV6-2/TRBV6-3	TRBJ2-5	TRBD2	TGTGCCAGCAGTCTAGCGGGAGGTGATGTAGAGACCCAGTACTTC	CASSLAGGDVETQYF
-	TRBV5-1	TRBJ1-5	-	TGCGCCAGCAGCTTGTCAGGCAATCAGCCCCAGCATTTT	CASSLSGNQPQHF
once	TRBV5-1	TRBJ1-1	-	TGCGCCAGCAGTTTAACCTCAGACAGTTCTTTCTTT	CASSLTSDSSFF
-	TRBV29-1	TRBJ2-3	-	TGCAGCGTGGACTATGGAGGGATAACAGATACGCAGTATTTT	CSVDYGGITDTQYF
-	TRBV6-6	TRBJ1-4	TRBD1	TGTGCCAGCAGTTTCGGACAGGGAGGCGAAAAACTGTTTTTT	CASSFGQGGEKLFF
once	TRBV5-8	TRBJ2-7	-	TGTGCCAGCAGCTTGCGCGGCGGACTCTCCTACGAGCAGTACTTC	CASSLRGGLSYEQYF